One sample yielded the 27 T cell receptor beta chains listed below, sequenced in a study of cytomegalovirus exposure and HLA in healthy donors (dated 2017 in TCRdb). Library preparation employed the immunoSEQ multiplex PCR assay. A mixture of 60 forward primers for TCR Vbeta segments and 13 reverse primers for TCR Jbeta segments was used in the multiplex PCR. TCRdb limited this immuneACCESS table to in-frame rearrangements with V and J called. A share of clones is missing; checked studies link under half to unresolved V genes, and the rest is unexplained. The sample includes 200,000 or so clones, with around 75% observed a single time. Jointly, the top ten make up 4.5% to 7.5% of the sample. The source material was PBMCs. These receptors came from a woman aged 25-40 years in good health and CMV-seropositive.

The chain employs TRBV7-9 and TRBJ2-1; 8 nucleotides agree with TRBD2. The CDR3 runs 15 residues. CDR1 is SEHNR and CDR2 is FQNEAQ in the germline V gene (reference sequence). With 0 bases clipped from V and 2 bases from J, the junction kept 0 bases outside the gene matches. CDR3 loop: CASSLASGTYNEQFF. In nucleotides, the CDR3 is TGTGCCAGCAGCTTAGCTAGCGGGACCTACAATGAGCAGTTCTTC. The entire variable domain, with the rest obtained from reference TRBV7-9 and TRBJ2-1, is as follows: DTGVSQNPRHKITKRGQNVTFRCDPISEHNRLYWYRQTLGQGPEFLTYFQNEAQLEKSRLLSDRFSAERPKGSFSTLEIQRTEQGDSAMYLCASSLASGTYNEQFFGPGTRLTVL.

This clone was counted a few times. The chain links TRBV28 to TRBJ2-3; TRBD2 might be the D (6 bases). Germline lookup yields CDR1 MDHEN and CDR2 SYDVKM. V lost 5 bases to trimming and J lost 0 bases, with 24 bases between them. The length of the CDR3 is 19 residues. The CDR3: CASSVPSLSSEVSTDTQYF. In DNA form, the CDR3 reads TGTGCCAGCAGTGTCCCGTCACTCTCTAGCGAAGTGAGCACAGATACGCAGTATTTT.

The rearrangement uses TRBV19 and TRBJ2-2, with 8 bases matching TRBD2. CDR3 length: 15 amino acids. CDR1 and CDR2 from the germline V gene are LNHDA and SQIVND (reference sequence). The junction had 6 bases not matched to a gene; V was cut back by 3 bases and J by 6 bases. Here the CDR3 DNA reads TGTGCCAGTAGTATCGCTGGGCGGGAGGCCGGGGAGCTGTTTTTT. Residues: CASSIAGREAGELFF. The full variable domain, completed using reference TRBV19 and TRBJ2-2, is DGGITQSPKYLFRKEGQNVTLSCEQNLNHDAMYWYRQDPGQGLRLIYYSQIVNDFQKGDIAEGYSVSREKKESFPLTVTSAQKNPTAFYLCASSIAGREAGELFFGEGSRLTVL.

V usage is TRBV5-6 and J usage is TRBJ2-1; 12 bases map to TRBD2. Germline V gene sequence: CDR1 SGHDT, CDR2 YYEEEE. The length of the CDR3 is 18 residues. Trimming at V came to 2 bases and at J to 2 bases, leaving 8 bases not matched to a gene. The CDR3 reads CASSFGASGRAPYNEQFF. CDR3 bases: TGTGCCAGCAGCTTCGGGGCTAGCGGGAGGGCCCCCTACAATGAGCAGTTCTTC.

This sequence joins TRBV29-1 and TRBJ2-1; TRBD1 agrees at 10 bases. Trimming took 6 bases from V and 10 from J; bases not matched to a gene: 3. Germline V CDR1 and CDR2: SQVTM, ANQGSEA. The CDR3 runs to 11 residues. The CDR3 here is CSVDRGGEQFF. The CDR3 DNA is TGCAGCGTGGACAGGGGGGGAGAGCAGTTCTTC.

The sample holds one count of this clone. The CDR3 is CASSEGNDRSDAFF. The CDR3 DNA reads as TGCGCCAGCAGTGAGGGAAATGACAGGTCAGACGCTTTCTTT. The rearrangement uses TRBV10-2 and TRBJ1-1, with TRBD1 as a possible D gene (6 bases). V was cut by 2 bases and J by 11 bases, with 18 bases left in between. The CDR3 runs 14 residues. The V gene's germline CDR1 is WSHSY and CDR2 SAAADI.

The chain recombines TRBV9 with TRBJ2-2; 11 positions agree with TRBD2. Trimming removed 0 bases from V and 0 bases from J; junction bases left unmatched: 4. In germline, CDR1 is SGDLS, CDR2 YYNGEE. The CDR3 sequence is 18 residues long. The chain's CDR3 is CASSVGLAGGSNTGELFF. CDR3 coding DNA: TGTGCCAGCAGCGTAGGTCTAGCGGGAGGTTCGAACACCGGGGAGCTGTTTTTT.

The rearrangement uses TRBV18 and TRBJ2-2; D ambiguous. Germline loops: CDR1 KGHSH, CDR2 LQKENI. This CDR3 comprises 17 residues. The V end lost 1 base, the J end lost 0 bases, and 12 bases lay between the germline ends. CDR3 nucleotide sequence: TGTGCCAGCTCACCACGGAGCAAACCCGCGAACACCGGGGAGCTGTTTTTT. It encodes CASSPRSKPANTGELFF.

The chain carries TRBV29-1 and TRBJ2-7, with 12 positions matching TRBD2. CDR3 length equals 14 residues. In germline, CDR1 is SQVTM, CDR2 ANQGSEA. The V gene end was trimmed by 6 bases and the J gene end by 5 bases; junction bases not matched to a gene: 8. The CDR3 region has the DNA TGCAGCGTAGAATCTAGCGGGAGGGCCCACGAGCAGTACTTC. The encoded protein is CSVESSGRAHEQYF.

The rearrangement uses TRBV19 and TRBJ2-3; TRBD2 matches 7 bases. CDR1 and CDR2 from the germline V gene are LNHDA and SQIVND (reference sequence). After removal of 10 bases from V and 1 base from J, the junction contained 8 bases not matched to a gene. CDR3 length equals 14 residues. CDR3 protein: CATGSAGGTDTQYF. CDR3 coding DNA: TGTGCCACCGGGTCGGCGGGAGGCACAGATACGCAGTATTTT.

This chain uses TRBV14 with TRBJ2-2, with D unresolved. Per the germline V gene, CDR1 is SGHDN and CDR2 is FVKESK. V lost 0 bases and J 1 base, leaving 12 bases between the germline ends. The CDR3 covers 17 residues. CDR3 nucleotide sequence: TGTGCCAGCAGCCAAGATGGTAGGAGCTGGAACACCGGGGAGCTGTTTTTT. It is translated as CASSQDGRSWNTGELFF.

This clone was detected only once. The V call is TRBV6-6, the J call TRBJ2-5; 9 nucleotides agree with TRBD1. The DNA end lines up better with TRBJ2-7; the J call may be wrong. Germline CDR1 and CDR2: MNHNY and SVGAGI (reference sequence). This CDR3 spans 14 amino acids. CDR3 coding DNA: TGTGCCAGCAGTTACGGGACAGGGATTTACGAGCAGTACTTC. The encoded protein is CASSYGTGIYEQYF.

The chain carries TRBV5-1 and TRBJ2-1, with 9 bases identical to TRBD1. The CDR3 extends over 17 amino acids. Germline CDR1 and CDR2: SGHRS and YFSETQ. Unmatched junction bases numbered 9, after V lost 0 bases and J lost 5 bases. This CDR3 reads CASSLVPGQGGHNEQFF. The DNA of the CDR3 is TGCGCCAGCAGCTTGGTTCCGGGACAGGGTGGACACAATGAGCAGTTCTTC. The variable domain in full, with the rest retrieved from reference TRBV5-1 and TRBJ2-1, is KAGVTQTPRYLIKTRGQQVTLSCSPISGHRSVSWYQQTPGQGLQFLFEYFSETQRNKGNFPGRFSGRQFSNSRSEMNVSTLELGDSALYLCASSLVPGQGGHNEQFFGPGTRLTVL.

J is TRBJ2-3 and V is TRBV9, with D perhaps matching TRBD1 (5 bases). V was clipped by 3 bases and J by 11 bases, with 10 bases between them. The germline V gene has CDR1 SGDLS and CDR2 YYNGEE. This CDR3 contains 11 residues. The CDR3 is CASSGRGQQYF. CDR3 bases: TGTGCCAGCAGCGGAAGGGGCCAGCAGTATTTT.

This clone turned up a few times. The chain couples TRBV6-5 to TRBJ1-3; no clear D. Trimming cost V 8 bases and J 2 bases, with 10 bases left between them. Germline assignment: CDR1 MNHEY and CDR2 SVGAGI. The CDR3 has 13 residues. The CDR3 DNA follows: TGTGCCAGCTTTCGGGGAACTGGAAACACCATATATTTT. Translating it yields CASFRGTGNTIYF.

The rearrangement links TRBV13 to TRBJ2-1; 16 nucleotides agree with TRBD2. The CDR3 spans 18 residues. Germline V lookup: CDR1 PRHDT, CDR2 FYEKMQ (reference sequence). V shed 5 bases and J 5 bases; nucleotides not matched to a gene: 9. The CDR3, as DNA: TGTGCCAGCAGCCCGGGACTAGCGGGGGGGCCCCTTGACAATGAGCAGTTCTTC. Its translation: CASSPGLAGGPLDNEQFF.

The rearrangement links TRBV19 to TRBJ2-7; TRBD1 is a possible D gene (5 bases). Trimming pared 10 bases from V and 1 base from J, leaving 17 bases between. The CDR3 is 14 amino acids. Germline CDR1 and CDR2: LNHDA and SQIVND (reference sequence). CDR3: CATTRGVDSYEQYF. CDR3 DNA sequence: TGTGCCACCACAAGGGGTGTGGATTCCTACGAGCAGTACTTC.

This rearrangement joins TRBV6-1 to TRBJ2-3, with D maybe TRBD2 (6 bases). Germline CDR1 is MNHNS and CDR2 is SASEGT. The ends were cut back, 4 bases at V and 3 bases at J, with 14 bases in the middle. CDR3 length equals 15 residues. CDR3 in amino acids: CASSVLGGGTDTQYF. The CDR3 nucleotides are TGTGCCAGCAGTGTTCTCGGGGGTGGTACAGATACGCAGTATTTT.

The chain carries TRBV19 and TRBJ2-5; TRBD1 might be the D (5 bases). The length of the CDR3 is 13 residues. Germline V CDR1 and CDR2: LNHDA, SQIVND (reference sequence). Trimming left V 3 bases short and J 3 bases short, with 8 bases between. This CDR3 reads CASSMWGKETQYF. DNA of the CDR3: TGTGCCAGTAGTATGTGGGGCAAAGAGACCCAGTACTTC. The variable domain in full, with the rest retrieved from reference TRBV19 and TRBJ2-5, is DGGITQSPKYLFRKEGQNVTLSCEQNLNHDAMYWYRQDPGQGLRLIYYSQIVNDFQKGDIAEGYSVSREKKESFPLTVTSAQKNPTAFYLCASSMWGKETQYFGPGTRLLVL.

This clone was picked up one time. The chain joins TRBV6-4 to TRBJ2-2, with a weak D call TRBD2 (5 bases). Germline-derived CDR1 and CDR2 are MRHNA and SNTAGT. Trimming took 6 bases from V and 5 from J, leaving 10 bases between them. This CDR3 contains 13 residues. The CDR3 DNA is TGTGCCAGCAGCGCAACTAGGACCGGGGAGCTGTTTTTT. Its translation is CASSATRTGELFF.

This sequence joins TRBV5-1 and TRBJ2-7; the D gene is possibly TRBD2 (5 bases). Trimming removed 2 bases at V and 1 base at J, with 7 bases between. Germline V lookup: CDR1 SGHRS, CDR2 YFSETQ. The CDR3 is made up of 13 amino acids. CDR3 nucleotides: TGCGCCAGCAGCTTCGAGGGTTCCTACGAGCAGTACTTC. Translating it yields CASSFEGSYEQYF.

The chain combines TRBV15 with TRBJ2-5; TRBD2 is a possible D gene (6 bases). This CDR3 is 14 amino acids long. The germline gives CDR1 LNHNV, CDR2 YYDKDF (reference sequence). Trimming left V 1 base short and J 0 bases short, with 6 bases between. In DNA form, the CDR3 reads TGTGCCACCAGCAGAGGGACTAACCAAGAGACCCAGTACTTC. It specifies CATSRGTNQETQYF. The variable domain in full, completed from reference TRBV15 and TRBJ2-5, reads DAMVIQNPRYQVTQFGKPVTLSCSQTLNHNVMYWYQQKSSQAPKLLFHYYDKDFNNEADTPDNFQSRRPNTSFCFLDIRSPGLGDTAMYLCATSRGTNQETQYFGPGTRLLVL.

The chain recombines TRBV7-8 with TRBJ1-2, with D tentatively TRBD1 (5 bases). Trimming took off 5 bases at V and 4 bases at J, with 11 bases between the two ends. This CDR3 spans 13 amino acids. Per the germline V gene, CDR1 is SGHVS and CDR2 is FQNEAQ. The CDR3 region has the DNA TGTGCCAGCAGCCACGACAGCTCCTATGGCTACACCTTC. This codes for CASSHDSSYGYTF.

The chain links TRBV5-6 to TRBJ2-5; 8 bases line up with TRBD1. The DNA end is a closer match to TRBJ2-7, so the J assignment may be wrong. This CDR3 is built from 16 residues. Germline assignment: CDR1 SGHDT and CDR2 YYEEEE. The CDR3 loop reads CASSTNTGGIPYEQYF. DNA of the CDR3: TGTGCCAGCAGCACCAATACAGGGGGTATTCCGTACGAGCAGTACTTC.

The chain combines TRBV29-1 with TRBJ2-7; 7 bases agree with TRBD1. The germline CDR1 and CDR2 sequences are SQVTM and ANQGSEA. With V trimmed by 7 bases and J by 2 bases, 8 bases remained unmatched. The CDR3 covers 13 residues. The CDR3 loop reads CSAAQGLAYEQYF. CDR3 DNA: TGCAGCGCCGCACAGGGGTTGGCCTACGAGCAGTACTTC.

The genes are TRBV7-3 and TRBJ2-1, with 7 nucleotides matching TRBD1. Germline lookup yields CDR1 SGHTA and CDR2 FQGTGA. The V gene end was trimmed by 0 bases and the J gene end by 6 bases; junction bases not matched to a gene: 8. The CDR3 consists of 16 residues. CDR3 residues: CASSLTNRGSGNEQFF. CDR3 DNA sequence: TGTGCCAGCAGCTTAACGAACAGGGGAAGTGGCAATGAGCAGTTCTTC.

This clone has more than one count but fewer than ten. V is TRBV28 and J is TRBJ1-2, with 8 positions matching TRBD1. V shed 7 bases and J 1 base; nucleotides not matched to a gene: 8. Looked up from germline, CDR1 is MDHEN and CDR2 is SYDVKM. The CDR3 extends over 15 amino acids. The CDR3 sequence: CASILTGEYNYGYTF. CDR3 sequence (DNA): TGTGCCAGCATCCTGACAGGGGAATATAACTATGGCTACACCTTC.